Below, one T cell receptor (beta chain) is given with its context. The sample holds many counts of this clonotype. Its recognized antigen is unknown. No base-level quality is on record; no much larger clone is a single base apart. This entry is derived from a study of spatial heterogeneity in lung cancer (dated by TCRdb to between 2018 and 2021). For context, the study as a whole: Donors were about 70 patients with early-stage, untreated non-small cell lung cancer from the lung TRACERx cohort. Follow-up PBMC samples were sequenced whenever available, with the median time to follow-up being two to three years after resection. Beta-chain transcripts were consistently detected in greater numbers than alpha-chain transcripts, which likely reflected higher beta-chain transcript abundance. In the raw uncorrected reads, each unique combination of TCR and UMI appeared more than ten times on average. In non-small cell lung cancer, the study quantitatively compared TCR alpha and beta repertoires across several tumor regions, matched nontumor lung, and blood. TCR repertoire features were related to nonsynonymous mutation counts determined by whole-exome sequencing of tumor tissue. At surgery, some 220 tumor regions, 64 matched nontumor lung samples and 45 to 60 PBMC samples were TCR-sequenced for both alpha and beta chains.

Per the publication, the time point label means: blood at routine non-recurrence follow-up after resection. Without any cell sorting, TCR sequencing was performed on whole RNA extracted either from tumor and nontumor lung tissue or from cryopreserved PBMC samples. A patient was chosen for TCR sequencing only when enough RNA was available from at least two tumor regions. V gives up 1 base and J gives up 3 bases, and the segment between their germline ends measures 10 bases. The CDR3 goes from the cysteine to the phenylalanine over 15 residues. Just the 45-base CDR3 DNA is kept, in frame starting at base 1. The library was built by means of 5' RACE. Sequencing instrument: NextSeq 500. The TCR library protocol attached a unique molecular identifier to each TCR cDNA molecule to allow correction of PCR and sequencing errors. The original pipeline was this. TCR identification, UMI-based error correction and CDR3 extraction were performed with Decombinator tools. TCRs above a frequency of 2 per 1,000, corresponding to the top 1% of the tumor frequency distribution, were defined as expanded. Renyi diversity was calculated using the R vegan package after each repertoire was subsampled 100 times to 5,000 TCRs. CDR3 similarity networks were constructed using string-kernel similarity of amino acid triplets, with links drawn between CDR3s whose pairwise similarity was above 0.82. TCRdb itself trimmed the public reads at Q25 with fastp, ran MiXCR and retained productive beta chains. Rows are unified per CDR3 protein, each entry keeping the most common DNA and genes. TCRdb's processing, not the authors', yielded these V and J calls. A total of roughly 70,000 distinct CDR3 sequences appear in this sample, about 9.5% of them only once. The ten largest clones add up to approximately 2% of the sample.

Overall study outcomes, separate from this receptor: Comparisons of baseline and follow-up blood repertoires included only around 15 patients. Ubiquitous expanded tumor TCRs were found in blood more often at tumor resection than at routine follow-up. Additional single-cell paired TCR alpha and beta sequencing was considered necessary to confirm, at a functional level, the hypothesis that regional TCRs recognize regional mutations.

The sample consisted of PBMCs, taken at follow-up. The V gene is TRBV12-3 or TRBV12-4 and the J gene is TRBJ1-5, with TRBD1 as a weak D call on 5 bases. This TCR was recovered from a female donor with early-stage non-small cell lung cancer. The DNA sequence follows: TGTGCCAGCAGTTTAGGCCGACAGTTCAATCAGCCCCAGCATTTT. It translates to CASSLGRQFNQPQHF.